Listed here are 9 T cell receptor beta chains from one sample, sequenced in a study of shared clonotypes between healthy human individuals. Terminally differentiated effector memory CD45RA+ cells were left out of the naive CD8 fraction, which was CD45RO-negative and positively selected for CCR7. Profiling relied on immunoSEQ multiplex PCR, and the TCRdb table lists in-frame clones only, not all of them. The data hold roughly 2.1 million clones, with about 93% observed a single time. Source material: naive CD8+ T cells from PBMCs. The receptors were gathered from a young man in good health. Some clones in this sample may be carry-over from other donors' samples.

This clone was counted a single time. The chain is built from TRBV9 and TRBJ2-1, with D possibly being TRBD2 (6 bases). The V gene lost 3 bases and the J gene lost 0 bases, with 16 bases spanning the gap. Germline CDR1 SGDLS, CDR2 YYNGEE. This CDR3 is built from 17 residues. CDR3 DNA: TGTGCCAGCAGCGGGGTGGGGGGAAAGAGCTCCTACAATGAGCAGTTCTTC. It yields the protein CASSGVGGKSSYNEQFF.

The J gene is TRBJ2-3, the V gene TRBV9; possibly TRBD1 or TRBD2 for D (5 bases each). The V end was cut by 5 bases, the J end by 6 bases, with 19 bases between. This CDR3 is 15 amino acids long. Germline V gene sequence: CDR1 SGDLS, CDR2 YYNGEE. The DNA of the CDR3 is TGTGCCAGCAGTCCGGGACCCCATGGTGTGGATACGCAGTATTTT. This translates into CASSPGPHGVDTQYF.

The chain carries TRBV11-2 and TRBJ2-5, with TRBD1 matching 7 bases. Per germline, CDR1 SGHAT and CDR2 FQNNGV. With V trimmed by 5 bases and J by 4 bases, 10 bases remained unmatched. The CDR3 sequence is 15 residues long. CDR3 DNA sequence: TGTGCCAGCAGCCCCCGGACAGGATTTCCAGAGACCCAGTACTTC. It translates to CASSPRTGFPETQYF.

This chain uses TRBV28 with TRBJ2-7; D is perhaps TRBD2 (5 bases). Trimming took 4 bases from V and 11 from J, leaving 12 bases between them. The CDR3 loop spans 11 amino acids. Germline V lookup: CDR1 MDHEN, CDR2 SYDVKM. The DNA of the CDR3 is TGTGCCAGCAGTTCACGGGTGGAGGAGTACTTC. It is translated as CASSSRVEEYF.

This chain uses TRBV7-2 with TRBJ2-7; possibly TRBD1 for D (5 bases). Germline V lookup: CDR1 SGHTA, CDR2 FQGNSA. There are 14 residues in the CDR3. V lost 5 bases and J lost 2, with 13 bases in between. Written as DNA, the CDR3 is TGTGCCAGCAGCCAAACAGGCCGTACCTACGAGCAGTACTTC. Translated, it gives CASSQTGRTYEQYF.

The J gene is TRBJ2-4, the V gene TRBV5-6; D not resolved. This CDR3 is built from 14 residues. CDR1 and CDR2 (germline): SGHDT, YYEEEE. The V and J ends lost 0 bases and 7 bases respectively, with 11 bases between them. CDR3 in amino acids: CASSLGPNHNIQYF. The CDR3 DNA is TGTGCCAGCAGCTTGGGACCAAATCATAACATTCAGTACTTC.

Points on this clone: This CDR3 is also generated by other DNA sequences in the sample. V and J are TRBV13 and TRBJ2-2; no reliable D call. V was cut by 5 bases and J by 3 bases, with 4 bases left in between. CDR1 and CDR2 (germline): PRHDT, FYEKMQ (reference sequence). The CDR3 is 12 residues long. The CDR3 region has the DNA TGTGCCAGCAGCGATTACACCGGGGAGCTGTTTTTT. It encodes CASSDYTGELFF.

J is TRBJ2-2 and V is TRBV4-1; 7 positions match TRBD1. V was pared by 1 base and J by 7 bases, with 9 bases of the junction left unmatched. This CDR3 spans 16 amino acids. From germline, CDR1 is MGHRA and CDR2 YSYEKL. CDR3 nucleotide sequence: TGCGCCAGCAGCCAAGGACTGACAGGGAGAGGCGGGGAGCTGTTTTTT. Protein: CASSQGLTGRGGELFF.

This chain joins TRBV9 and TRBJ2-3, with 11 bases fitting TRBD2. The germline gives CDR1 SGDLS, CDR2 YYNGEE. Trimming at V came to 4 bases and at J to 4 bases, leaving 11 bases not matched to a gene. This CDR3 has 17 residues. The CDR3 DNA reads TGTGCCAGCAGCTTTCCCTTAGCGGGAGGGCGGGCAGATACGCAGTATTTT. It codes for CASSFPLAGGRADTQYF.